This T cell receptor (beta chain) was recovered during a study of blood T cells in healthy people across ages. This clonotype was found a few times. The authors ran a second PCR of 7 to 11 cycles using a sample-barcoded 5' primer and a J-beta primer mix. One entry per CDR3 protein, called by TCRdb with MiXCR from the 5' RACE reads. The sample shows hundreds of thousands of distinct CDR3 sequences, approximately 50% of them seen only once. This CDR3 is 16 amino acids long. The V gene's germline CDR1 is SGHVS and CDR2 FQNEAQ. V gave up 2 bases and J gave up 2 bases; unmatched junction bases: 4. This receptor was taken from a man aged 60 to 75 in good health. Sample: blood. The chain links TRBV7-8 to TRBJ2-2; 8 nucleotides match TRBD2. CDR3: CASSLLTSANTGELFF. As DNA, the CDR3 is TGTGCCAGCAGCTTACTGACTAGCGCCAACACCGGGGAGCTGTTTTTT.